These T cell receptor beta chains were read from a single sample in a study of post-analysis software for immune sequencing data. A single record per CDR3 protein comes from TCRdb applying MiXCR to the PCR reads. This sample has roughly 800,000 distinct CDR3 sequences, with around 53% found just once. Sequenced sample: blood. These receptors were obtained from a girl aged 5 to 17 with multiple sclerosis. The CDR3 runs from the conserved cysteine through the conserved F or W. The D gene is left open where the match is weak. Not every row has a clone size; where given, it reads once, few, many or a size class.

clone size	J gene	V gene	D gene	CDR3 protein	CDR3 DNA
few	TRBJ2-5	TRBV2	-	CASSEGATGRQETQYF	TGTGCCAGCAGTGAAGGCGCGACAGGGAGGCAAGAGACCCAGTACTTC
many	TRBJ1-4	TRBV29-1	-	CSVAGMGEKLFF	TGCAGCGTTGCCGGGATGGGCGAAAAACTGTTTTTT
-	TRBJ2-5	TRBV7-9	-	CASSLGRDSRGQYF	TGTGCCAGCAGCTTAGGCCGGGACTCCCGGGGGCAGTACTTC
-	TRBJ1-2	TRBV7-2	TRBD1	CASRMTGQGNYGYTF	TGTGCCAGCAGGATGACCGGACAGGGGAACTATGGCTACACCTTC
-	TRBJ1-1	TRBV28	TRBD1	CASSPGTGRGAEAFF	TGTGCCAGCAGTCCCGGGACAGGGAGGGGGGCTGAAGCTTTCTTT
few	TRBJ1-2	TRBV12-3/TRBV12-4	TRBD1	CASSLGTVSNYGYTF	TGTGCCAGCAGTTTGGGGACAGTCTCTAACTATGGCTACACCTTC
-	TRBJ2-4	TRBV7-3	-	CASSPDAGRGAKNIQYF	TGTGCCAGCAGCCCCGATGCCGGACGAGGTGCCAAAAACATTCAGTACTTC
-	TRBJ2-7	TRBV10-3	TRBD1	CAIGTEGDNEQYF	TGTGCCATCGGGACAGAGGGGGACAACGAGCAGTACTTC
once	TRBJ2-5	TRBV14	TRBD1	CASRSGTGIGETQYF	TGTGCCAGCAGGTCCGGGACAGGGATTGGAGAGACCCAGTACTTC
-	TRBJ2-7	TRBV5-1	TRBD1	CASSSLGQVSYEQYF	TGCGCCAGCAGCTCCCTAGGACAGGTATCCTACGAGCAGTACTTC
few	TRBJ2-5	TRBV4-2	TRBD2	CASSPSHEAGGPGETQYF	TGTGCCAGCAGCCCCAGCCACGAAGCGGGGGGGCCTGGAGAGACCCAGTACTTC
-	TRBJ2-7	TRBV29-1	TRBD1	CSVWSGQSYEQYF	TGCAGCGTTTGGTCGGGACAGTCCTACGAGCAGTACTTC
-	TRBJ2-1	TRBV5-1	-	CASSSGPEEEQFF	TGCGCCAGCAGCTCGGGACCGGAGGAAGAGCAGTTCTTC
-	TRBJ2-7	TRBV27	TRBD2	CASSSWTSGRTGTYEQYF	TGTGCCAGCAGTTCCTGGACTAGCGGGAGGACCGGAACCTACGAGCAGTACTTC
-	TRBJ2-1	TRBV4-2	TRBD2	CASSHGAGGGNEQFF	TGTGCCAGCAGCCACGGAGCGGGGGGCGGCAATGAGCAGTTCTTC
-	TRBJ1-2	TRBV5-5	-	CASSHRDTANPNYGYTF	TGTGCCAGCAGCCACCGGGACACGGCAAACCCTAACTATGGCTACACCTTC
few	TRBJ2-3	TRBV10-3	-	CAISVKGGSTDTQYF	TGTGCCATCAGTGTCAAGGGCGGCAGCACAGATACGCAGTATTTT
-	TRBJ2-4	TRBV12-3/TRBV12-4	TRBD1	CASSLDRAPKNIQYF	TGTGCCAGCAGTTTGGACAGGGCACCCAAAAACATTCAGTACTTC
few	TRBJ2-6	TRBV7-3	TRBD2	CASSPSGGPGANVLTF	TGTGCCAGCAGCCCCAGCGGGGGACCTGGGGCCAACGTCCTGACTTTC
-	TRBJ2-2	TRBV7-3	TRBD2	CASSPTGTSGAGELFF	TGTGCCAGCAGCCCGACCGGGACTAGCGGTGCCGGGGAGCTGTTTTTT
-	TRBJ2-3	TRBV20-1	TRBD1	CSAGRQGWSTDTQYF	TGCAGTGCTGGCCGACAGGGCTGGAGCACAGATACGCAGTATTTT
-	TRBJ2-5	TRBV20-1	TRBD1	CSAETETGQGRETQYF	TGCAGTGCGGAGACCGAGACAGGGCAGGGTCGGGAGACCCAGTACTTC
few	TRBJ2-3	TRBV29-1	TRBD2	CSALAGGSDTQYF	TGCAGCGCGTTGGCGGGAGGCTCGGATACGCAGTATTTT
-	TRBJ2-1	TRBV9	TRBD1	CASSVGDRGVNEQFF	TGTGCCAGCAGCGTGGGGGACAGGGGTGTCAATGAGCAGTTCTTC
-	TRBJ2-7	TRBV5-1	TRBD2	CASSLAAGSRLSYEQYF	TGCGCCAGCAGCTTGGCAGCGGGGTCCCGTCTTTCCTACGAGCAGTACTTC
few	TRBJ2-1	TRBV7-6	TRBD2	CASSVGLAGVSMMNEQFF	TGTGCCAGCAGCGTGGGACTAGCGGGAGTCAGTATGATGAATGAGCAGTTCTTC
few	TRBJ2-5	TRBV20-1	-	CSAKWGQETQYF	TGCAGTGCTAAGTGGGGCCAAGAGACCCAGTACTTC
once	TRBJ2-5	TRBV20-1	TRBD2	CSARDPRLAGASFQYF	TGCAGTGCTAGAGATCCCCGGCTAGCGGGAGCCTCATTTCAGTACTTC
-	TRBJ2-7	TRBV20-1	TRBD1	CSASSTDRGTYEQYF	TGCAGTGCTAGTTCAACGGACAGGGGAACCTACGAGCAGTACTTC
few	TRBJ2-5	TRBV7-9	TRBD1	CASSRDRGYQETQYF	TGTGCCAGCAGTCGGGACAGGGGGTACCAAGAGACCCAGTACTTC
-	TRBJ2-5	TRBV27	-	CAGSFSFQETQYF	TGTGCCGGCAGTTTCTCTTTCCAAGAGACCCAGTACTTC
-	TRBJ2-1	TRBV4-1	-	CASSQESRESSYNEQFF	TGCGCCAGCAGCCAAGAGTCCCGGGAAAGCTCCTACAATGAGCAGTTCTTC
-	TRBJ2-7	TRBV29-1	-	CSVVGKNSYEQYF	TGCAGCGTTGTTGGGAAAAACTCCTACGAGCAGTACTTC
-	TRBJ2-3	TRBV12-3/TRBV12-4	-	CASSFGPPPDTQYF	TGTGCCAGCAGTTTTGGCCCCCCCCCAGATACGCAGTATTTT
few	TRBJ1-5	TRBV20-1	-	CSASVQMDSNQPQHF	TGCAGTGCTTCCGTTCAAATGGACAGCAATCAGCCCCAGCATTTT
-	TRBJ2-5	TRBV12-3/TRBV12-4	TRBD2	CASSLDGAGLETQYF	TGTGCCAGCAGCCTCGACGGAGCGGGGCTGGAGACCCAGTACTTC
-	TRBJ2-7	TRBV5-5	-	CASSFPQGHYEQYF	TGTGCCAGCAGCTTCCCGCAGGGGCACTACGAGCAGTACTTC
-	TRBJ1-1	TRBV6-5	-	CASSYALRGRTEAFF	TGTGCCAGCAGTTACGCTTTAAGGGGAAGGACTGAAGCTTTCTTT
few	TRBJ2-6	TRBV6-4	-	CASSDSPGSGANVLTF	TGTGCCAGCAGTGACTCTCCAGGGTCTGGGGCCAACGTCCTGACTTTC
-	TRBJ2-7	TRBV5-1	-	CASSLGGATTYYEQYF	TGCGCCAGTAGCCTGGGGGGGGCTACAACCTACTACGAGCAGTACTTC
-	TRBJ2-3	TRBV20-1	TRBD1	CSARSGQGVDTQYF	TGCAGTGCTAGGTCGGGACAGGGGGTAGATACGCAGTATTTT
-	TRBJ2-6	TRBV20-1	-	CSAKGPGLAGANVLTF	TGCAGTGCTAAGGGGCCTGGTCTCGCTGGGGCCAACGTCCTGACTTTC
-	TRBJ2-1	TRBV20-1	-	CSAYGRGWNEQFF	TGCAGTGCCTATGGCCGGGGGTGGAATGAGCAGTTCTTC
-	TRBJ2-5	TRBV20-1	-	CSARMLWGTYQETQYF	TGCAGTGCTAGGATGTTGTGGGGAACGTACCAAGAGACCCAGTACTTC
once	TRBJ2-7	TRBV6-5	-	CASSYARNSRRGPYEQYF	TGTGCCAGCAGTTACGCTAGGAACTCTAGACGGGGACCCTACGAGCAGTACTTC
few	TRBJ1-2	TRBV7-2	TRBD1	CASSAGQANYGYTF	TGTGCCAGCAGCGCGGGACAGGCTAACTATGGCTACACCTTC
-	TRBJ2-5	TRBV2	-	CASKAVGELEETQYF	TGTGCCAGCAAAGCGGTCGGGGAGCTTGAAGAGACCCAGTACTTC
-	TRBJ2-1	TRBV29-1	-	CSGSGGRGYNEQFF	TGCAGCGGGTCCGGGGGGCGCGGGTACAATGAGCAGTTCTTC